This passage covers 27 T cell receptor beta chains from one sample sequenced in a study of blood T cell repertoires in COVID-19. The repertoire was sequenced with immunoSEQ multiplex PCR; TCRdb's copy has only in-frame clones and lacks some. This sample carries around 200,000 clones, under 85% of them seen once, and the ten largest clones take roughly 1.3%. Sequencing was performed on peripheral blood. These TCRs come from a woman aged 30 to 39 with COVID-19, enrolled during active disease.

V and J are TRBV12-3 or TRBV12-4 and TRBJ2-7, with TRBD2 as a possible D gene (7 bases). This CDR3 contains 12 residues. The germline V and J ends were trimmed by 3 bases and 6 bases, with 9 bases remaining between them. CDR3 amino acids: CASSFGGLEQYF. CDR3 sequence (DNA): TGTGCCAGCAGTTTCGGGGGGCTCGAGCAGTACTTC.

The chain employs TRBV30 and TRBJ1-5; D remains unclear. CDR3 size: 13 residues. Germline loops: CDR1 GTSNPN, CDR2 SVGIG (reference sequence). Trimming cost V 2 bases and J 2 bases, with 7 bases left between them. As DNA, the CDR3 is TGTGCCTGGAGTCGCGAGCGCAATCAGCCCCAGCATTTT. Translation gives CAWSRERNQPQHF.

This clone appeared a single time. The V gene is TRBV21-1, the J gene TRBJ2-6; the table's D call of TRBD1 was not tested on the DNA. TRBV21-1 is a documented pseudogene. The CDR3 consists of 18 residues. The CDR3 DNA sequence: TGTGCCAGCAGCAAAATGGGGGCGTCCAACTCTGGGGCCAACGTCCTGACTTTC. Its protein product is CASSKMGASNSGANVLTF.

The CDR3 spells CASRGGQAQPYEQYF. CDR3 bases: TGTGCCAGCAGGGGCGGACAGGCCCAGCCCTACGAGCAGTACTTC. The chain joins TRBV6-5 to TRBJ2-7; 7 bases align to TRBD1. Looked up from germline, CDR1 is MNHEY and CDR2 is SVGAGI. This CDR3 contains 15 residues. V was clipped by 6 bases and J by 2 bases; unmatched bases: 10.

The J gene is TRBJ2-5, the V gene TRBV23-1; TRBD1 aligns across 7 bases. TRBV23-1 is treated as an ORF (open reading frame) with a function not yet certain. CDR3 size: 16 residues. Losses at the gene ends were 3 bases for V and 5 bases for J; bases not matched to a gene: 12. The CDR3 reads CASSHRVSTGKETQYF. DNA of the CDR3: TGCGCCAGCAGTCACCGAGTCTCGACAGGGAAGGAGACCCAGTACTTC.

The chain uses TRBV6-2 or TRBV6-3 and TRBJ2-7; D is perhaps TRBD1 (6 bases). The germline CDR1 and CDR2 sequences are MNHEY and SVGEGT. CDR3 length equals 15 residues. V dropped 0 bases and J dropped 3 bases, with 12 bases sitting between them. CDR3: CASSYSGGVGYEQYF. DNA for the CDR3: TGTGCCAGCAGTTACTCTGGGGGCGTTGGCTACGAGCAGTACTTC.

This rearrangement joins TRBV2 to TRBJ2-5; 9 bases match TRBD2. Germline loops: CDR1 SNHLY, CDR2 FYNNEI. The CDR3 is 14 residues long. Unmatched junction bases numbered 5, after V lost 4 bases and J lost 5 bases. In DNA, the CDR3 is TGTGCCAGCAGTGGAAGCGGGGGGTTGGAGACCCAGTACTTC. The encoded protein is CASSGSGGLETQYF.

This chain uses TRBV20-1 with TRBJ1-1; TRBD1 matches 8 bases. Looked up from germline, CDR1 is DFQATT and CDR2 is SNEGSKA (reference sequence). V was pared by 5 bases and J by 7 bases, with 3 bases of the junction left unmatched. The CDR3 spans 11 residues. The CDR3, as DNA: TGCAGTGCTTTAGGACAGGGTGAAGCTTTCTTT. It specifies CSALGQGEAFF.

The CDR3 reads CASSPELAGGPRNEQFF. The CDR3 DNA reads as TGTGCCAGCAGTCCGGAACTAGCGGGGGGGCCCCGAAATGAGCAGTTCTTC. This sequence joins TRBV6-2 or TRBV6-3 and TRBJ2-1; the match to TRBD2 covers 13 bases. The trim removed 5 bases at V and 7 bases at J, leaving 11 bases unmatched. CDR3 length: 17 residues. Germline V gene lookup returns CDR1 MNHEY and CDR2 SVGEGT.

Only one count was recorded for this clone. This chain links TRBV6-5 with TRBJ2-3; the D is unclear. Trimming shortened V by 7 bases and J by 2 bases, and 10 bases separated the two germline ends. Looked up from germline, CDR1 is MNHEY and CDR2 is SVGAGI. The CDR3 runs to 13 residues. The CDR3 DNA is TGTGCCAGCACGGTTCGGTCCACAGATACGCAGTATTTT. This codes for CASTVRSTDTQYF.

The chain combines TRBV18 with TRBJ2-1; tentatively, D is TRBD1 (6 bases). CDR1 and CDR2 from the germline V gene are KGHSH and LQKENI. The CDR3 spans 16 residues. V gave up 0 bases and J gave up 1 base, with 10 bases separating them. The DNA for the CDR3 is TGTGCCAGCTCACCACCGTCAGGGGCGTCCTACAATGAGCAGTTCTTC. This gives the protein CASSPPSGASYNEQFF.

The chain recombines TRBV5-4 with TRBJ2-1; 12 bases fit TRBD2. The V and J ends lost 3 bases and 10 bases, in that order; junction bases with no gene match: 14. The CDR3 has 17 amino acids. Germline V CDR1 and CDR2: SGHNT, YYREEE (reference sequence). The CDR3 DNA follows: TGTGCCAGCAGCTCGTTAGTAGGGACTAGCGGGTGGAGGGAGCAGTTCTTC. This codes for CASSSLVGTSGWREQFF.

J is TRBJ2-6 and V is TRBV7-3, with D possibly TRBD1 on 5 matching bases. V was shortened by 3 bases and J by 0 bases, with 9 bases between the two germline ends. CDR1 and CDR2 (germline): SGHTA, FQGTGA. There are 16 residues in the CDR3. The CDR3 is CASSLDMPSGANVLTF. CDR3 nucleotides: TGTGCCAGCAGCTTGGACATGCCCTCTGGGGCCAACGTCCTGACTTTC. The whole variable domain, filled in from reference TRBV7-3 and TRBJ2-6, reads GAGVSQTPSNKVTEKGKYVELRCDPISGHTALYWYRQSLGQGPEFLIYFQGTGAADDSGLPNDRFFAVRPEGSVSTLKIQRTERGDSAVYLCASSLDMPSGANVLTFGAGSRLTVL.

J is TRBJ1-2 and V is TRBV9; TRBD1 agrees at 8 bases. This CDR3 comprises 16 residues. J was trimmed by 5 bases and V by 1 base; bases with no gene match: 10. Germline V gene data show CDR1 as SGDLS and CDR2 as YYNGEE. CDR3: CASSVSPDRAVYGYTF. Written as DNA, the CDR3 is TGTGCCAGCAGCGTATCCCCGGACAGGGCGGTTTATGGCTACACCTTC.

This sequence joins TRBV7-2 and TRBJ2-1, with 10 nucleotides matching TRBD2. With 6 bases clipped from V and 3 bases from J, the junction kept 8 bases outside the gene matches. The length of the CDR3 is 16 residues. The germline V gene encodes CDR1 SGHTA and CDR2 FQGNSA. CDR3 nucleotide sequence: TGTGCCAGCAGTCTTAGCGGGGGGATACTCTACAATGAGCAGTTCTTC. As protein: CASSLSGGILYNEQFF.

The J gene is TRBJ2-7, the V gene TRBV5-6, with no clear D. The CDR3 runs 12 residues. Trimming stripped 0 bases from V and 8 bases from J, with 9 bases between. From germline, CDR1 is SGHDT and CDR2 YYEEEE. The CDR3: CASSLGQEQQYF. The CDR3 DNA reads TGTGCCAGCAGCTTGGGCCAGGAACAGCAGTACTTC.

This chain uses TRBV7-9 with TRBJ1-1; D is unresolved. The CDR3 has 14 residues. Trimming removed 5 bases from V and 5 bases from J, with 15 bases in between. Per germline, CDR1 SEHNR and CDR2 FQNEAQ (reference sequence). The CDR3 reads CASSPSHAETEAFF. The CDR3, as DNA: TGTGCCAGCAGCCCTTCTCATGCGGAAACTGAAGCTTTCTTT.

The CDR3 DNA reads TGCAGTGCTAGTTCCGGGACAGGGGGAATGCAAGGCAATCAGCCCCAGCATTTT. It translates to CSASSGTGGMQGNQPQHF. This chain connects TRBV20-1 to TRBJ1-5; the match to TRBD1 covers 11 bases. Germline V CDR1 and CDR2: DFQATT, SNEGSKA (reference sequence). After removal of 3 bases from V and 2 bases from J, the junction contained 12 bases not matched to a gene. The CDR3 is 18 amino acids.

V is TRBV11-3 and J is TRBJ2-5; 7 nucleotides line up with TRBD1. The CDR3 is 15 amino acids. Per the germline V gene, CDR1 is SGHNT and CDR2 is YENEEA. With V trimmed by 6 bases and J by 4 bases, 11 bases remained unmatched. This chain's CDR3 is CASSLFTGAGETQYF. CDR3 sequence (DNA): TGTGCCAGCAGTCTTTTCACAGGGGCGGGAGAGACCCAGTACTTC.

The chain joins TRBV18 to TRBJ1-2, with 8 bases matching TRBD1. The length of the CDR3 is 15 residues. Unmatched junction bases numbered 9, after V lost 3 bases and J lost 6 bases. In germline, CDR1 is KGHSH, CDR2 LQKENI. Here the CDR3 DNA reads TGTGCCAGCTCACCTTTGGGCAGGGGGCCGGATGGCTACACCTTC. It is translated as CASSPLGRGPDGYTF.

V is TRBV3-1 (or the pseudogene TRBV3-2) and J is TRBJ2-3; TRBD2 matches 8 bases. The CDR3 is 16 amino acids. V trimming: 1 base; J trimming: 5 bases; junction bases outside the gene matches: 8. Germline CDR1 reads LGHDT; CDR2 reads YNNKEL (reference sequence). This CDR3 is CASSQVPGGFRDTQYF. The CDR3 DNA follows: TGTGCCAGCAGCCAAGTTCCGGGGGGGTTCAGAGATACGCAGTATTTT.

The chain uses TRBV6-1 and TRBJ2-1; 8 positions match TRBD2. The V gene's germline CDR1 is MNHNS and CDR2 SASEGT. The junction had 8 bases not matched to a gene; V was cut back by 3 bases and J by 7 bases. The CDR3 is made up of 15 amino acids. Written as DNA, the CDR3 is TGTGCCAGCAGTGATCGCCCGGGAGGGACAAATGAGCAGTTCTTC. Residues: CASSDRPGGTNEQFF.

The chain uses TRBV9 and TRBJ1-2; D may be TRBD1 (6 bases). The CDR3 sequence is 16 residues long. Germline CDR1 is SGDLS and CDR2 is YYNGEE. The germline V and J ends were trimmed by 0 bases and 5 bases, with 17 bases remaining between them. The CDR3 sequence is CASSVAGQGLGYGYTF. CDR3 in DNA: TGTGCCAGCAGCGTAGCAGGTCAGGGGCTGGGGTATGGCTACACCTTC.

J is TRBJ2-1 and V is TRBV9; D possibly corresponds to TRBD1 (5 bases). Germline V gene sequence: CDR1 SGDLS, CDR2 YYNGEE. The CDR3 consists of 15 residues. V lost 2 bases to trimming and J lost 6 bases, with 15 bases between them. DNA of the CDR3: TGTGCCAGCAGCGTCGCAGGGTTCGTACCCAATGAGCAGTTCTTC. Translation gives CASSVAGFVPNEQFF.

The chain employs TRBV28 and TRBJ1-5; TRBD1 aligns across 7 bases. The V gene's germline CDR1 is MDHEN and CDR2 SYDVKM. The CDR3 extends over 17 amino acids. V lost 3 bases, J lost 0 bases, and 8 bases stayed unmatched. The CDR3 here is CASSLAQGLYSNQPQHF. CDR3 nucleotide sequence: TGTGCCAGCAGTTTGGCACAGGGGCTCTATAGCAATCAGCCCCAGCATTTT.

The chain joins TRBV6-1 to TRBJ1-1; TRBD1 matches 8 bases. Germline assignment: CDR1 MNHNS and CDR2 SASEGT. The CDR3 runs 17 residues. The trim removed 1 base at V and 0 bases at J, leaving 7 bases unmatched. Here the CDR3 DNA reads TGTGCCAGCAGTGAAGGGGGCAGGGGGCGCATGAACACTGAAGCTTTCTTT. Its protein product is CASSEGGRGRMNTEAFF.

The chain carries TRBV28 and TRBJ2-7; 8 bases are a match to TRBD1. The CDR3 spans 14 residues. CDR1 and CDR2 (germline): MDHEN, SYDVKM. After removal of 6 bases from V and 5 bases from J, the junction contained 9 bases not matched to a gene. The CDR3 region is CASSGSTGVHEQYF. Written as DNA, the CDR3 is TGTGCCAGCAGCGGTTCGACAGGGGTCCACGAGCAGTACTTC. The full variable domain, in which reference TRBV28 and TRBJ2-7 provide the parts outside the CDR3, is DVKVTQSSRYLVKRTGEKVFLECVQDMDHENMFWYRQDPGLGLRLIYFSYDVKMKEKGDIPEGYSVSREKKERFSLILESASTNQTSMYLCASSGSTGVHEQYFGPGTRLTVT.